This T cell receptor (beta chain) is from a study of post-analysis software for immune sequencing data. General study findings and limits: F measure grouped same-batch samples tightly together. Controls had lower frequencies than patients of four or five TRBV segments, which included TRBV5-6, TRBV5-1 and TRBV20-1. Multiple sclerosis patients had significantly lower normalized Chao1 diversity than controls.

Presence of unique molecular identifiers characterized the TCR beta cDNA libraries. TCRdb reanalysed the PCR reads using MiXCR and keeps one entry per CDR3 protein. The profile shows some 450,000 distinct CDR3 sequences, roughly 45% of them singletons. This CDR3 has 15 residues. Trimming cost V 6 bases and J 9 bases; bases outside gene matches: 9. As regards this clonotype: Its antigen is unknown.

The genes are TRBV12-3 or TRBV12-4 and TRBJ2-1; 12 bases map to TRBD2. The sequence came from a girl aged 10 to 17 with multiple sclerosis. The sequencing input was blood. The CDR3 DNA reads TGTGCCAGCAGGCCGACTAGCGGGAGATGGAGTGAGCAGTTCTTC. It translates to CASRPTSGRWSEQFF.